This T cell receptor (beta chain) was sequenced for a study of shared clonotypes between healthy human individuals. Turning to the study itself: Serving as donors were a couple of women and a few men, whose ages spanned 18 to 49.

The germline CDR1 and CDR2 sequences are MNHNS and SASEGT. The CDR3 is 13 amino acids. V was trimmed by 6 bases and J by 5 bases, leaving 13 bases between them. Across several immunoSEQ plates, the genomic DNA of each subset was split evenly. Here immunoSEQ multiplex PCR was the method, and the copy in TCRdb shows in-frame clones only, minus some. Of 2 million to 2.5 million clones in the sample, around 90% were seen once. This clone appeared a few times. Its antigen is still unknown. Study conclusions and caveats: Memory subsets generally showed lower estimated richness than naive subsets.

The study drew its donors from healthy HIV-negative adults without recent acute infections or vaccinations. The chain links TRBV6-1 to TRBJ1-1; D gene uncertain. The sequencing sample was made of naive CD4+ T cells from PBMCs. Specified subset: CD45RA+ positively selected. This clonotype was obtained from a man younger than 30 in good health. Some clones in this sample may be carry-over from other donors' samples. CDR3 nucleotide sequence: TGTGCCAGCAGCTACACCGCCGGAACTGAAGCTTTCTTT. Amino acids: CASSYTAGTEAFF.